This record concerns one T cell receptor beta chain sequence. The antigen remains undetermined. This entry is derived from a study of T cells in Graves' hyperthyroidism and ophthalmopathy. General study findings and limits: Blood also held most thyroid clonotypes expanded beyond 0.001.

CDR1 and CDR2 (germline): SGHRS, YFSETQ. V lost 6 bases to trimming and J lost 4 bases, with 13 bases between them. This CDR3 has 14 residues. Ophthalmopathy in the patients scored at least 3 on Clinical Activity Score and at least 4 on NOSPECS grade, lasting under 3 months. Diagnoses were established using clinical symptoms, serum thyroxine and TRAb, thyroid ultrasound and orbital computed tomography. The authors took PBMCs from 8.5 to 10 ml fresh peripheral blood. Researchers amplified the TCR beta CDR3 regions from RNA transcripts. HTBI primers drove first-round RT-PCR of the TCR CDR3. From the multiplex PCR reads, TCRdb called clonotypes with MiXCR, one entry per CDR3 protein. The data hold approximately 34,000 distinct CDR3 sequences, with about 53% observed a single time.

The chain employs TRBV5-1 and TRBJ1-4; D unclear. Sequencing used blood. The source of this sequence is a woman in her thirties or forties with Graves' ophthalmopathy. Here the CDR3 DNA reads TGCGCCAGCACCTCGCTTCAGAGTAATGAAAAACTGTTTTTT. Translating gives CASTSLQSNEKLFF.